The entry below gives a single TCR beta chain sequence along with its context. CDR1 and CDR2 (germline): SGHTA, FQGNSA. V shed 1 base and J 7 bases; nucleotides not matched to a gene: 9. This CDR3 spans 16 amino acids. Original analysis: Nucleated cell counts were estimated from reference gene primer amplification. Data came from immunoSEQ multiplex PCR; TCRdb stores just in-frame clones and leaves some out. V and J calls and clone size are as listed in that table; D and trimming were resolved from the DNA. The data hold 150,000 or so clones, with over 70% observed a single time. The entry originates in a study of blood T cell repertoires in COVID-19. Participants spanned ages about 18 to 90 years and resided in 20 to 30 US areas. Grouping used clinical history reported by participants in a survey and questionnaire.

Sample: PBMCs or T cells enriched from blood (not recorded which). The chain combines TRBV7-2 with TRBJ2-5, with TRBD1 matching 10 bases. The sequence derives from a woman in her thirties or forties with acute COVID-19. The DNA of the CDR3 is TGTGCCAGCAGCTTAGGGCCGGGACAGGGGCAGGGGACCCAGTACTTC. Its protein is CASSLGPGQGQGTQYF. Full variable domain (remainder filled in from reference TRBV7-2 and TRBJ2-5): GAGVSQSPSNKVTEKGKDVELRCDPISGHTALYWYRQSLGQGLEFLIYFQGNSAPDKSGLPSDRFSAERTGGSVSTLTIQRTQQEDSAVYLCASSLGPGQGQGTQYFGPGTRLLVL.